Sequencing of this TCR beta chain was carried out in a study of blood T cell repertoires in COVID-19. For the study at large: Spain, Italy and the United States supplied samples that represented acute and convalescent COVID-19. In each case, the material was cDNA or gDNA derived from T cells, B-cell-depleted T cells, or PBMCs.

As originally analysed: For nucleated cells, counts were estimated from reference gene primer amplification. Only in-frame clones appear in the TCRdb table, and some are missing; sequencing was by immunoSEQ multiplex PCR. The D gene and trimming were derived from the DNA, and the V and J assignments and clone size from that table. The sample contains tens of thousands of clones, over 70% of which appear only once. The V gene lost 3 bases and the J gene lost 2 bases, with 17 bases spanning the gap. Per the germline V gene, CDR1 is DFQATT and CDR2 is SNEGSKA (reference sequence). The CDR3 runs 15 residues.

This sequence originates from a man older than 75 with acute or convalescent COVID-19. The sample taken for sequencing was peripheral blood. The V and J genes are TRBV20-1 and TRBJ2-7; maybe TRBD1 (8 bases). The CDR3 bases are TGCAGTGCTAGTCCGAGGACAGGGAGGGCCTACGAGCAGTACTTC. This gives the protein CSASPRTGRAYEQYF.